The 3 T cell receptor beta chains in this list originate from one sample, sequenced in a study of cytomegalovirus exposure and HLA in healthy donors. TCRdb keeps only in-frame clones here, not all; method: immunoSEQ multiplex PCR. The profile shows under 75,000 clones, 95% to 98% of them singletons. Sequenced: PBMCs. These receptors all stem from a woman younger than 30 in good health and CMV-seropositive.

The chain joins TRBV7-9 to TRBJ2-1, with D possibly matching TRBD2 (5 bases). The CDR3 loop spans 16 amino acids. Trimming took 5 bases from V and 0 from J, leaving 14 bases between them. Germline V lookup: CDR1 SEHNR, CDR2 FQNEAQ (reference sequence). The CDR3 reads CASSLSGPSSYNEQFF. In DNA, the CDR3 is TGTGCCAGCAGCCTGAGCGGTCCTAGCTCCTACAATGAGCAGTTCTTC.

The J gene is TRBJ2-7, the V gene TRBV6-5; 9 bases map to TRBD1. Germline-derived CDR1 and CDR2 are MNHEY and SVGAGI. This CDR3 is 16 amino acids long. The J segment lost 1 base and the V segment lost 1 base, leaving 5 bases of the junction unmatched. The CDR3 spells CASSYLGQGRSYEQYF. CDR3 coding DNA: TGTGCCAGCAGTTACTTAGGACAGGGGCGGTCCTACGAGCAGTACTTC.

The rearrangement joins TRBV5-4 to TRBJ2-1; D call uncertain. This CDR3 is built from 14 residues. Looked up from germline, CDR1 is SGHNT and CDR2 is YYREEE (reference sequence). The V end lost 4 bases, the J end lost 12 bases, and 20 bases lay between the germline ends. CDR3 nucleotides: TGTGCCAGCAGCAGTGACGGAACTACAATGAGGCAGTTCTTC. It translates to CASSSDGTTMRQFF.